The entry below describes one T cell receptor (beta chain). What it binds is unknown. This sample is drawn from a study of T cell repertoires in cytomegalovirus infection. Study information: As its CMV epitopes, the study selected recently identified HLA-C-restricted and well-studied HLA-B-restricted targets. Points from the study as a whole: HLA-C-restricted CMV clonotypes gave the most frequent clonotype in two of eight donors.

With V trimmed by 3 bases and J by 3 bases, 11 bases remained unmatched. Per the germline V gene, CDR1 is SGHAT and CDR2 is FQDESV (reference sequence). The CDR3 is 18 amino acids. TCRdb recomputed calls from the reads with MiXCR, one row per CDR3 protein. The sample has approximately 910,000 distinct CDR3 sequences, 30% to 40% seen once. This clonotype was sampled from a human donor in good health (CMV status not recorded). Some clones in this sample may be carry-over from other donors' samples. The chain combines TRBV11-1 with TRBJ2-1, with 10 bases fitting TRBD2. This specimen consisted of cultured CD8+ T cells from PBMCs, obtained from culture after CMV antigen stimulation. The DNA for the CDR3 is TGTGCCAGCAGCTTCGGTAGCGGGGGGCCCTACCTCTACAATGAGCAGTTCTTC. It is translated as CASSFGSGGPYLYNEQFF.